The TCR beta chain described here comes from a study of blood T cell repertoires in COVID-19. Study context: Material from acute and convalescent COVID-19 was sourced from the United States, Italy and Spain. PBMCs, B-cell-depleted T cells, or T cells provided the cDNA or gDNA that made up the material.

CDR1 is MNHEY, CDR2 SVGAGI, per germline. This CDR3 spans 12 amino acids. The V gene lost 7 bases and the J gene lost 2 bases, with 9 bases spanning the gap. Assay used: immunoSEQ multiplex PCR; TCRdb lists only in-frame clones, some missing. This sample has about 410,000 clones, with roughly 90% found just once. The source is a woman between 40 and 50 years old with COVID-19, enrolled during active disease. The sequencing input was peripheral blood. The chain recombines TRBV6-5 with TRBJ2-7; D may be TRBD1 (5 bases). CDR3 region: CASTSTAYEQYF. The DNA of the CDR3 is TGTGCCAGCACCTCGACAGCCTACGAGCAGTACTTC.